This T cell receptor beta chain originates from a study of T-cell reconstitution after alpha-beta-depleted transplantation in children. A TCRbeta library incorporating unique molecular identifiers was prepared. TCRdb redid the calling of the PCR reads with MiXCR, one entry per CDR3 protein. The sample consists of approximately 110,000 distinct CDR3 sequences, under 25% of them appearing once. Study results and caveats: Diversity of TCRbeta at day 60 was high in some patients, arising from surviving recipient T cells and thymic progenitors. Where alpha-beta T cells came from about two months after transplant was reportedly several hundred expanded graft clones.

A word on this clonotype: No antigen is known for it.

The V gene end was trimmed by 3 bases and the J gene end by 2 bases; junction bases not matched to a gene: 10. The CDR3 sequence is 16 residues long. The source is a male patient between 2 and 10 years old who had a stem cell transplant for chronic granulomatous disease, so the T cells may come from the graft donor. The sample here was PBMCs, mostly from graft donor cells, taken 180 days after TCRalphabeta/CD19-depleted stem cell transplant. V gene TRBV12-3 or TRBV12-4 combines with J gene TRBJ2-7; TRBD2 agrees at 7 bases. CDR3 region: CASSLGGVGVTYEQYF. The CDR3 coding sequence is TGTGCCAGCAGTTTGGGGGGGGTGGGGGTCACCTACGAGCAGTACTTC.